The rows below give T cell receptor beta chains drawn from one sample of a study of T-cell reconstitution after alpha-beta-depleted transplantation in children. TCRdb reprocessed the PCR reads with MiXCR, giving one entry per CDR3 protein. The data hold roughly 190,000 distinct CDR3 sequences, with roughly 15% observed a single time. The sample consisted of PBMCs from the stem cell graft donor, taken from the stem cell graft. These receptors originate from a human donor who donated a stem cell graft to a child with acute lymphoblastic leukemia. Each CDR3 is given with its conserved first and last residue. The D gene is left open where the match is weak. Expanded clones are given a class, and other clones once, few, many or no size at all.

TRBV4-1,TRBD1,TRBJ2-3,many,TGCGCCAGCAGCCACATGAGGGACAGGGGGACAGATACGCAGTATTTT,CASSHMRDRGTDTQYF
TRBV25-1,TRBD2,TRBJ2-1,few,TGTGCCAGCAGTGACTCGCTCTTAGCGGGAGCAACCTACAATGAGCAGTTCTTC,CASSDSLLAGATYNEQFF
TRBV2,TRBD1,TRBJ1-5,-,TGTGCCAGCAGTCGGGAGGGGACAGGGGGCGGTCAGCCCCAGCATTTT,CASSREGTGGGQPQHF
TRBV27,TRBD2,TRBJ2-1,-,TGTGCCAGCAGTAGACCGGGCCCTAGCGGGGGAAGCAATGAGCAGTTCTTC,CASSRPGPSGGSNEQFF
TRBV5-1,-,TRBJ1-5,many,TGCGCCAGCAGCTTGGATGGTCAAAATAGCAATCAGCCCCAGCATTTT,CASSLDGQNSNQPQHF
TRBV4-2,-,TRBJ1-2,few,TGTGCCAGCAGCCCCGGACAGCTCTATGGCTACACCTTC,CASSPGQLYGYTF
TRBV27,-,TRBJ2-5,-,TGTGCCAGCAGGAGTCGTCACGAGACCCAGTACTTC,CASRSRHETQYF
TRBV5-5,-,TRBJ2-5,few,TGTGCCAGCAGCTTGGACCCGGGAGAAGAGACCCAGTACTTC,CASSLDPGEETQYF
TRBV29-1,-,TRBJ2-1,many,TGCAGCGTATCGCTTGAGCAGTTCTTC,CSVSLEQFF
TRBV5-1,-,TRBJ1-2,-,TGCGCCAGCGGGACTGAGGATAACTATGGCTACACCTTC,CASGTEDNYGYTF
TRBV5-1,TRBD2,TRBJ2-1,many,TGCGCCAGCAGCTTTCTAGCGGGAGGTGAGCAGTTCTTC,CASSFLAGGEQFF
TRBV5-1,TRBD1,TRBJ2-7,many,TGCGCCAGCACGGGGGCCGCCGGGACAGGGGACCACGGGTACTACGAGCAGTACTTC,CASTGAAGTGDHGYYEQYF
TRBV28,-,TRBJ2-1,many,TGTGCCAGCAGAGGACAGTCCACCTACAATGAGCAGTTCTTC,CASRGQSTYNEQFF
TRBV25-1,TRBD1,TRBJ1-1,many,TGTGCCAGCAGTGAATTAAGTGGAGGGGGCTGGCAAGGTGAAGCTTTCTTT,CASSELSGGGWQGEAFF
TRBV3-1,-,TRBJ2-5,few,TGTGCCACCTGCCCACAATACAGGAGCCAAGAGACCCAGTACTTC,CATCPQYRSQETQYF
TRBV11-2,TRBD2,TRBJ2-1,-,TGTGCCAGCAGCTCCTCTAGCGGGATACGCAATGAGCAGTTCTTC,CASSSSSGIRNEQFF
TRBV20-1,TRBD2,TRBJ2-7,many,TGCAGTGCCCTACCGGGGACTAAAACCGAGCAGTACTTC,CSALPGTKTEQYF
TRBV7-2,TRBD2,TRBJ2-5,once,TGTGCCAGCAGCTGGGGCGGGGGGTACCAAGAGACCCAGTACTTC,CASSWGGGYQETQYF
TRBV7-2,-,TRBJ1-5,many,TGTGCCAGCAGCTTACCCAATGGGGGCAATCAGCCCCAGCATTTT,CASSLPNGGNQPQHF
TRBV5-1,-,TRBJ1-2,few,TGCGCCAGCAGCTTGTCAACAGGTACCAGGAGCTACACCTTC,CASSLSTGTRSYTF
TRBV20-1,TRBD2,TRBJ2-7,many,TGCAGTGCTAGAGATGCTACTAGCGTCCAATCCTACGAGCAGTACTTC,CSARDATSVQSYEQYF
TRBV27,TRBD2,TRBJ2-7,many,TGTGCCAGCAGTTTTGCCCCGGGACTAGATTTCTCCGAGCAGTACTTC,CASSFAPGLDFSEQYF
TRBV20-1,-,TRBJ1-1,many,TGCAGTGCTAGTGCGGGGAGGGACACTGAAGCTTTCTTT,CSASAGRDTEAFF
TRBV5-1,-,TRBJ2-1,-,TGCGCCAGCGGGGAGTATGAGCAGTTCTTC,CASGEYEQFF
TRBV7-8,TRBD2,TRBJ2-1,many,TGTGCCAGCAGCTTAGCGCGGACGGGAGGCACAAGGGAGCAGTTCTTC,CASSLARTGGTREQFF
TRBV29-1,-,TRBJ1-1,few,TGCAGCGTTGAGGTATCGGGGGCTGAAGCTTTCTTT,CSVEVSGAEAFF
TRBV25-1,TRBD1,TRBJ1-2,many,TGTGCCAGCAGTGACAGCCCGACAGGGAACTATGGCTACACCTTC,CASSDSPTGNYGYTF
TRBV5-1,-,TRBJ2-2,-,TGCGCCAGCAGCCCCTCCTGGTCAGGGCGAACGAACACCGGGGAGCTGTTTTTT,CASSPSWSGRTNTGELFF
TRBV12-3/TRBV12-4,-,TRBJ1-1,many,TGTGCCAGCAGTTTTGGTTTCTTCGAGATAGAAGCTTTCTTT,CASSFGFFEIEAFF
TRBV30,-,TRBJ2-3,-,TGTGCCTGGAAGGGCAACTCCGACACAGATACGCAGTATTTT,CAWKGNSDTDTQYF
TRBV6-5,-,TRBJ2-4,few,TGTGCCAGCCTCTCGACAATAGCCAAAAACATTCAGTACTTC,CASLSTIAKNIQYF
TRBV18,-,TRBJ1-1,many,TGTGCCAGCTCACGAGGCTTGAACACTGAAGCTTTCTTT,CASSRGLNTEAFF
TRBV27,-,TRBJ2-5,many,TGTGCCAGCAGTTTACTGGGGGGCGAGACCCAGTACTTC,CASSLLGGETQYF
TRBV3-1,TRBD2,TRBJ2-5,-,TGTGCCAGCAGCCCCCGTAGCGGGAGGGCCGGGGAGACCCAGTACTTC,CASSPRSGRAGETQYF
TRBV6-2/TRBV6-3,-,TRBJ2-2,-,TGTGCCAGCCGAAAGACGGGAAACACCGGGGAGCTGTTTTTT,CASRKTGNTGELFF
TRBV5-1,-,TRBJ2-1,many,TGCGCCTCGGCTCCTAGCGCTAGCTCCTACAATGAGCAGTTCTTC,CASAPSASSYNEQFF
TRBV7-2,-,TRBJ2-1,many,TGTGCCAGCAGCCTGGACCCGAGCTCCTACAATGAGCAGTTCTTC,CASSLDPSSYNEQFF
TRBV27,-,TRBJ1-5,-,TGTGCCAGCAGTAGAAACAGGGACAATCAGCCCCAGCATTTT,CASSRNRDNQPQHF
TRBV12-3/TRBV12-4,-,TRBJ1-5,many,TGTGCCAGCAGTACCCGTGACAGTAGCAATCAGCCCCAGCATTTT,CASSTRDSSNQPQHF
TRBV5-5,-,TRBJ2-6,few,TGTGCCAGCAGATCAGGTATATCCGGGGCCAACGTCCTGACTTTC,CASRSGISGANVLTF
TRBV10-1,-,TRBJ2-1,many,TGCGCCGCTAGCACTAGAAGCAATCCTGAGCAGTTCTTC,CAASTRSNPEQFF
TRBV4-2,TRBD2,TRBJ2-5,few,TGTGCCAGCAGCCAAACCCCGTACGTCGGGACTAGCGGGAGGCCAACCCTCCAAGAGACCCAGTACTTC,CASSQTPYVGTSGRPTLQETQYF
TRBV5-1,TRBD1,TRBJ2-3,many,TGCGCCAGCAGCTTGGACAGGGGGCACACAGATACGCAGTATTTT,CASSLDRGHTDTQYF
TRBV5-1,-,TRBJ2-7,many,TGCGCCAGCCGCTTTAACTCTGGACGCTCCTACGAGCAGTACTTC,CASRFNSGRSYEQYF
TRBV20-1,-,TRBJ2-5,many,TGCAGTGCTAGAGGGGGTAGCGAGACCCAGTACTTC,CSARGGSETQYF
TRBV11-2,TRBD2,TRBJ2-3,many,TGTGCCAGCAGGCCGACTAGCGGGACGACAGATACGCAGTATTTT,CASRPTSGTTDTQYF
TRBV20-1,TRBD2,TRBJ2-7,-,TGCAGTGCTAGCGCCCGGAAACTAGCGATACAATCCTACGAGCAGTACTTC,CSASARKLAIQSYEQYF
TRBV5-1,TRBD2,TRBJ2-1,many,TGCGCCAGCAGCTTGGAACTAGCGGGAGAGGTTGAGCAGTTCTTC,CASSLELAGEVEQFF
TRBV5-1,TRBD1,TRBJ2-2,many,TGCGCCAGCAGTTGGACAGGGGGCGACACCGGGGAGCTGTTTTTT,CASSWTGGDTGELFF
TRBV19,-,TRBJ2-4,many,TGTGCCAGTAGTTACAGGGCTGACATTCAGTACTTC,CASSYRADIQYF
TRBV20-1,TRBD1,TRBJ2-7,many,TGCAGTGCTAGAGATTCAAGCAGGGGGTGGGAGCAGTACTTC,CSARDSSRGWEQYF
TRBV20-1,TRBD2,TRBJ2-5,few,TGCAGTGCTAGTCCCCTAGCGGGAGGTGGAAGGGAGACCCAGTACTTC,CSASPLAGGGRETQYF
TRBV5-1,-,TRBJ1-1,many,TGCGCCAGCGGCCTGGCAGGGAACACTGAAGCTTTCTTT,CASGLAGNTEAFF
TRBV5-4,-,TRBJ2-3,-,TGTGCCAGCAGTCCCTCGTCAGATACGCAGTATTTT,CASSPSSDTQYF
TRBV6-5,TRBD2,TRBJ2-7,-,TGTGCCAGCAGTTACGCGGGAGGACAAACCTACGAGCAGTACTTC,CASSYAGGQTYEQYF